This TCR beta chain was recovered during a study of T cells after yellow fever vaccination. In TCRdb, the 5' RACE reads were re-called with MiXCR into one record per CDR3 protein. The table has some 300,000 distinct CDR3 sequences, around 11% seen once. There are a few counts of this clonotype. One end of the junction is discordant with germline, which a read error may explain. Sequenced material: CD4+ T cells sorted from PBMCs, taken 45 days after the yellow fever booster vaccination. This clonotype was sampled from a young man who received the YFV17D yellow fever vaccine.

For the CDR3, the DNA is TGTGCCAGCAGCGAAGAACACAGGGTCGGCGGCTACACCTTC. It specifies CASSEEHRVGGYTF. J is TRBJ1-2 and V is TRBV6-1, with a weak D call TRBD1 (6 bases). In germline, CDR1 is MNHNS, CDR2 SASEGT. The CDR3 has 14 residues.